The next 3 T cell receptor beta chains were all read from a single sample in a study of blood T cell repertoires in COVID-19. Clones were sequenced by immunoSEQ multiplex PCR, and TCRdb holds only the in-frame ones, with some missing. The sample shows approximately 210,000 clones, around 90% of them seen only once. Sequencing was done on a sample of peripheral blood. The receptor set was obtained from a man between 18 and 35 years old with active or convalescent COVID-19.

The gene calls are TRBV3-1 (or the pseudogene TRBV3-2) and TRBJ1-5; D unclear. Germline V lookup: CDR1 LGHDT, CDR2 YNNKEL (reference sequence). The CDR3 totals 14 residues. Trimming took 5 bases from V and 7 from J, leaving 15 bases between them. CDR3: CASSWTLAGQPQHF. CDR3 coding DNA: TGTGCCAGCAGCTGGACCCTAGCCGGACAGCCCCAGCATTTT.

This sequence joins TRBV6-5 and TRBJ1-4; 7 positions match TRBD1. This CDR3 is 15 amino acids long. V lost 7 bases, J lost 2 bases, and 7 bases stayed unmatched. CDR1 and CDR2 from the germline V gene are MNHEY and SVGAGI. The CDR3 loop reads CASTFSGQTNEKLFF. CDR3 coding DNA: TGTGCCAGCACCTTTTCGGGACAGACTAATGAAAAACTGTTTTTT.

The V gene is TRBV6-5, the J gene TRBJ1-2; the match to TRBD1 covers 7 bases. The CDR3 has 13 residues. Germline trimming cut 2 bases from V and 8 bases from J; bases unmatched to any gene: 5. Germline values: CDR1 MNHEY, CDR2 SVGAGI. CDR3 nucleotides: TGTGCCAGCAGTTACGACACAGGGGTGGGCTACACCTTC. Translation gives CASSYDTGVGYTF.